Sequencing of this T cell receptor (beta chain) was carried out in a study of T cells in Graves' hyperthyroidism and ophthalmopathy. Study in general: Once the initial diagnosis was made, peripheral blood was obtained before any treatment.

From RNA transcripts, TCR beta CDR3 regions were amplified. First-round RT-PCR of the TCR CDR3 relied on the HTBI primer set. TCRdb reanalysed the multiplex PCR reads using MiXCR and keeps one entry per CDR3 protein. The sample has approximately 610,000 distinct CDR3 sequences; over 15% are singletons. This clonotype was found many times. Its target is not known. Points from the study as a whole: Blood also held most thyroid clonotypes expanded beyond 0.001.

Graves' hyperthyroidism was deemed stable given no ophthalmopathy progression within 18 months. Exclusion criteria comprised uncontrolled infection, other autoimmune disease, pregnancy or lactation. The sequenced sample was blood. This TCR came from a woman between 18 and 29 years old with Graves' hyperthyroidism.

This chain's CDR3 is CASSLRQGARNEQFF. For the CDR3, the DNA is TGTGCCAGCAGCTTACGACAGGGGGCGCGGAATGAGCAGTTCTTC. This chain uses TRBV7-2 with TRBJ2-1, with 10 bases lining up with TRBD1. The CDR3 covers 15 residues. Germline CDR1 reads SGHTA; CDR2 reads FQGNSA. V dropped 2 bases and J dropped 7; count of bases not matched to a gene: 5.